The source of this T cell receptor beta chain is a study of T cell responses to AZD1222 COVID-19 vaccine (dated by TCRdb to the early 2020s). Background on the whole study: AZD1222 recipients whose second dose came at about 4 weeks and those whose second dose came at about 12 weeks were combined into one group, since spike-specific TCR depth and breadth did not differ between the two schedules. Enrollment into the trials was organized by age into subgroups of 18-55, 56-69 and 70-plus years, and those subgroups contained about 150, 27 and 61 TCR-sequenced participants, respectively. TCR sequencing covered over 230 trial participants: 207 given two doses of AZD1222 and approximately 26 given two doses of MenACWY control vaccine.

The CDR3 regions of human TCRbeta chains were analyzed by immunosequencing. In the original analysis: TCRs in the repertoires were matched against a reference library of SARS-CoV-2-specific TCRs that had been generated with the MIRA antigen-specificity platform. Breadth was defined as the fraction of unique TCRs that were SARS-CoV-2-associated. Depth was defined as the fraction of total T cells that were SARS-CoV-2-associated. Each spike-specific TCR was assigned to its reactive spike region and to a CD4 or CD8 class using the MIRA data. Log10-transformed breadth and depth values were compared by one-way ANOVA with Sidak's multiple comparisons tests. TCRdb took over this immuneACCESS table, retaining in-frame rearrangements with V and J assigned. Such tables are incomplete; in checked studies, under half of the missing clones stem from an unresolved V gene, and the remainder is unexplained. That table is the source of V, J and clone size, and D and trimming were worked out from the DNA. Counted in this sample were 85,000 to 130,000 clones; approximately 89% of them appeared once. The top ten hold about 8.7% of the sample.

V and J lose 1 base and 0 bases, and a span of 15 bases separates them. The CDR3 covers 17 residues, taking in both the cysteine and the phenylalanine. Only the CDR3 part of the read is kept: 51 bases, read in frame from the first base. The germline V gene supplies CDR1 SGHTA and CDR2 FQGNSA. Results and caveats for the whole study, not just this receptor: Spike-specific TCR breadth and depth rose significantly after two AZD1222 doses compared with day 0 and with MenACWY recipients. Because no day 14 peak-response samples were available, the repertoires could be characterized only after the peak T cell response. Most participants were white British and females outnumbered males, and the authors suggested that clonal diversity may have been underestimated. Conclusions about previously exposed vaccinees were limited because only six AZD1222 recipients were SARS-CoV-2 seropositive at baseline. CD4 TCRs associated with the vaccine covered the entire spike protein, and the dominant responses were in regions 160-218 and 743-854. The 56-69-year group was small, and its depth increase did not reach significance, likely because of low power. Reportedly, close to half of the unique spike-specific TCRs recognized epitopes lying outside the regions that are mutated in the B.1.351 and B.1.1.7 variants.

With respect to this clone: Its specific antigen is unknown. Base qualities are missing; no much larger clone stands one base away.

The sample's time point, from its label and the paper: baseline before first vaccination. Samples from vaccinated people were obtained from the UK trials COV001 and COV002, which included a single-blind randomized controlled phase 2/3 trial of AZD1222 (ChAdOx1 nCoV-19) in healthy adults. For TCRbeta chain sequencing, PBMC samples were collected from trial participants at day 0 and at day 28 after the second dose. The chain is assembled from TRBV7-2 and TRBJ1-2; TRBD1 might be the D gene, on 6 matching bases. This TCR was sampled from an adult in good health. The source was peripheral blood, collected on day 0 of AZD1222 vaccination. The DNA sequence is given as TGTGCCAGCAGCTTAGGCCCTGCTGAGGGGGCTAACTATGGCTACACCTTC. Translation gives CASSLGPAEGANYGYTF. The CDR3 plus the reference TRBV7-2 and TRBJ1-2 genes for the other parts give the full variable domain: GAGVSQSPSNKVTEKGKDVELRCDPISGHTALYWYRQSLGQGLEFLIYFQGNSAPDKSGLPSDRFSAERTGGSVSTLTIQRTQQEDSAVYLCASSLGPAEGANYGYTFGSGTRLTVV.